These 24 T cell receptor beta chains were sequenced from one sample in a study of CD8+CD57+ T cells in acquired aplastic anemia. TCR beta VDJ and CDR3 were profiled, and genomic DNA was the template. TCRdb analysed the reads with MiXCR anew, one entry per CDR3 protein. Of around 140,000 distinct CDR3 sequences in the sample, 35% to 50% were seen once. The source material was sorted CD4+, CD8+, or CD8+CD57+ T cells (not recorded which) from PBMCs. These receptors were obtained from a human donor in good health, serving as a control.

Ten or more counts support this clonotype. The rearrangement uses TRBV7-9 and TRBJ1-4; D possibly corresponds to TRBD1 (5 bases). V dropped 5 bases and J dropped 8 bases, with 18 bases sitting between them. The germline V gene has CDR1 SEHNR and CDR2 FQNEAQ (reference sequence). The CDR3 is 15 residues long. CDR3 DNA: TGTGCCAGCAGCGCAACCGGGACGATAACCGAAAAACTGTTTTTT. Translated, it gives CASSATGTITEKLFF.

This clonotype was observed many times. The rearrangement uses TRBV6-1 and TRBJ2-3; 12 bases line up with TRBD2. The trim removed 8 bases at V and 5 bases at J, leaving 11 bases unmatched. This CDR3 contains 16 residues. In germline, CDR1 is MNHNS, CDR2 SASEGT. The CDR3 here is CASARDLAGGRDTQYF. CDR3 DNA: TGTGCCAGCGCCAGGGACCTAGCGGGGGGGAGAGATACGCAGTATTTT.

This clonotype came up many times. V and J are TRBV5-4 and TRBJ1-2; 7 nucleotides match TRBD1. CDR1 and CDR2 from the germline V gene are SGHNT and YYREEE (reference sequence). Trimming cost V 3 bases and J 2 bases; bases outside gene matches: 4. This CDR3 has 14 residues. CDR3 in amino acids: CASSSGGRNYGYTF. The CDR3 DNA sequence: TGTGCCAGCAGCTCAGGGGGTCGGAACTATGGCTACACCTTC. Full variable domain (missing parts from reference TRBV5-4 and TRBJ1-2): ETGVTQSPTHLIKTRGQQVTLRCSSQSGHNTVSWYQQALGQGPQFIFQYYREEENGRGNFPPRFSGLQFPNYSSELNVNALELDDSALYLCASSSGGRNYGYTFGSGTRLTVV.

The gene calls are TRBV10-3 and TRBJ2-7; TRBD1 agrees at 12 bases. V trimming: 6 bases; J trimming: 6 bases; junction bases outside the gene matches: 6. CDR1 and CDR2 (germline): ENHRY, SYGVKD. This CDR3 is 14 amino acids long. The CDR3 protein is CAIRTGTGGVEQYF. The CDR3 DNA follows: TGTGCCATCAGAACCGGGACAGGGGGCGTCGAGCAGTACTTC.

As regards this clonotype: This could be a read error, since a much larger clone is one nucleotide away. The CDR3 spells CASSRTPFDEQYF. The CDR3 nucleotides read TGTGCCAGCAGCAGGACACCATTCGACGAGCAGTACTTC. The V and J genes are TRBV13 and TRBJ2-7, with D tentatively TRBD1 (5 bases). The CDR3 is 13 amino acids. Germline assignment: CDR1 PRHDT and CDR2 FYEKMQ (reference sequence). V lost 5 bases, J lost 5 bases, and 13 bases lay in between.

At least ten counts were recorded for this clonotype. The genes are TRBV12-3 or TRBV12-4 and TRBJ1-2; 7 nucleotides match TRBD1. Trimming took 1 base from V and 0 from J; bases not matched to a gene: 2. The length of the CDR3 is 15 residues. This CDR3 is CASSLGTGANYGYTF. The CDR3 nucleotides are TGTGCCAGCAGTTTAGGGACAGGCGCTAACTATGGCTACACCTTC.

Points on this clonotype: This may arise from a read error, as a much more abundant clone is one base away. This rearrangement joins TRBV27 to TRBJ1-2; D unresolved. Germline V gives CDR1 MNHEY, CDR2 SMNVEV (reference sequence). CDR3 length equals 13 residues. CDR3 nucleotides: TGTGCCAGCGGTTTTGCTGGTGGCTATGGCTACACCTTC. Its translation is CASGFAGGYGYTF.

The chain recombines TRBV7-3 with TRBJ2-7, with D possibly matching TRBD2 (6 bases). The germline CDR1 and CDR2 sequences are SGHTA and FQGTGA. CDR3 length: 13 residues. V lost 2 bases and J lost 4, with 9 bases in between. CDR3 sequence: CASSLGTEYEQYF. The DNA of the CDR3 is TGTGCCAGCAGCTTAGGGACTGAGTACGAGCAGTACTTC.

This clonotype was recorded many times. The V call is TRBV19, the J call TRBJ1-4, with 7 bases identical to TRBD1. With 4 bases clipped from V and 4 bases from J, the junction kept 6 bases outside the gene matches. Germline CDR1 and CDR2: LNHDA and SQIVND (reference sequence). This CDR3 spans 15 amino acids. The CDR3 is CASSKGGAGNEKLFF. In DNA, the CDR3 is TGTGCCAGTAGTAAAGGGGGCGCCGGTAATGAAAAACTGTTTTTT.

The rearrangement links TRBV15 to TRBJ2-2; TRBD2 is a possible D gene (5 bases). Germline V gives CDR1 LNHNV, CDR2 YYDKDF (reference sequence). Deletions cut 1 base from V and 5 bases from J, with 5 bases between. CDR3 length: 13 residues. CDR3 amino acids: CATSRGGTGELFF. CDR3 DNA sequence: TGTGCCACCAGCAGAGGCGGGACCGGGGAGCTGTTTTTT.

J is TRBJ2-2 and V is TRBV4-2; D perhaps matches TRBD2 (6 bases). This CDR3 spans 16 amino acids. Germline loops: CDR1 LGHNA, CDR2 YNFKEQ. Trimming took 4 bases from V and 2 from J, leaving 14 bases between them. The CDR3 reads CASSPGGIGNTGELFF. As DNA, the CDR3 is TGTGCCAGCAGCCCCGGAGGGATCGGAAACACCGGGGAGCTGTTTTTT.

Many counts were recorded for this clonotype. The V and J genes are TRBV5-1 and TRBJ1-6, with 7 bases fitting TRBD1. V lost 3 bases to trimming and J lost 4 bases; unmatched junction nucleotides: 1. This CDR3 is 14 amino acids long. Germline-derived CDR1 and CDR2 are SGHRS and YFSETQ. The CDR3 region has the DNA TGCGCCAGCAGCTCGGGACAGTATAATTCACCCCTCCACTTT. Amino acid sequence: CASSSGQYNSPLHF.

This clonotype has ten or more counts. The DNA of the CDR3 is TGCAGTGCTAGGGAGACCGAAACCTCTGGGGCCAACGTCCTGACTTTC. It is translated as CSARETETSGANVLTF. J is TRBJ2-6 and V is TRBV20-1; no clear D. Germline values: CDR1 DFQATT, CDR2 SNEGSKA (reference sequence). Trimming shortened V by 3 bases and J by 0 bases, and 12 bases separated the two germline ends. This CDR3 region has 16 residues.

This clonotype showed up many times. The CDR3 protein is CASSLVTGVSPLHF. In nucleotides, the CDR3 is TGTGCCAGCAGCTTAGTCACGGGAGTGTCACCCCTCCACTTT. The gene calls are TRBV7-9 and TRBJ1-6; D call uncertain. The V gene's germline CDR1 is SEHNR and CDR2 FQNEAQ (reference sequence). Between the trimmed V and J ends, which lost 1 base and 10 bases, there was a span of 11 bases. The CDR3 is 14 residues long.

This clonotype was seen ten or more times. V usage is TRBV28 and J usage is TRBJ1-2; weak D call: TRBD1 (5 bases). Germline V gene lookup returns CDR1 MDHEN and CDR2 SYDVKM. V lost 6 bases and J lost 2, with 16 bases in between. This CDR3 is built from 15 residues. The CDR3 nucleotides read TGTGCCAGCAGCCAAAACGCCGCAGGGAACTATGGCTACACCTTC. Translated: CASSQNAAGNYGYTF.

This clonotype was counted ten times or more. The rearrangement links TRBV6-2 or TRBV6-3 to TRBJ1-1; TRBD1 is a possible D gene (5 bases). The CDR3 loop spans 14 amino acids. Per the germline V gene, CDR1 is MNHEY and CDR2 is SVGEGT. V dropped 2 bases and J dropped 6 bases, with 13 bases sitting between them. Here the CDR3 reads CASSYVGPWAEAFF. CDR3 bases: TGTGCCAGCAGTTACGTGGGGCCCTGGGCTGAAGCTTTCTTT.

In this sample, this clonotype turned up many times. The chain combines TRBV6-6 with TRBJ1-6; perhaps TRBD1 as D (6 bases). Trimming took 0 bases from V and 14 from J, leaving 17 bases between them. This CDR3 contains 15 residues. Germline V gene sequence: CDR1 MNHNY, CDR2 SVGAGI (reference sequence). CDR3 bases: TGTGCCAGCAGTTACTCAGGACAGAACCCCGGGACCCTCCACTTT. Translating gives CASSYSGQNPGTLHF.

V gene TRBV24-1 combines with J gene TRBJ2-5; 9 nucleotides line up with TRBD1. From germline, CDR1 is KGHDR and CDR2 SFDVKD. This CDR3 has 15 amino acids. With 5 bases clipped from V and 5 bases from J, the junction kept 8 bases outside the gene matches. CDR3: CATSVYRGLRETQYF. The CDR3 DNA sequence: TGTGCCACCAGTGTGTACAGGGGGCTACGGGAGACCCAGTACTTC.

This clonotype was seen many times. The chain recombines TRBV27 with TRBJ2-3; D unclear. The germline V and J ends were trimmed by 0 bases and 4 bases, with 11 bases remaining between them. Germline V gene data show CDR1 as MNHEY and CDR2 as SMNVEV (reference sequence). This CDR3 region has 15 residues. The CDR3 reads CASSLSATAADTQYF. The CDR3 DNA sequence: TGTGCCAGCAGTTTATCGGCTACAGCAGCAGATACGCAGTATTTT.

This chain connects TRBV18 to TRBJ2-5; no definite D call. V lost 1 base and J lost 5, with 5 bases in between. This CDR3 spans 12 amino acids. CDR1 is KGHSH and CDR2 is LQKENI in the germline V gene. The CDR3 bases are TGTGCCAGCTCACCACGCCAGGAGACCCAGTACTTC. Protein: CASSPRQETQYF.

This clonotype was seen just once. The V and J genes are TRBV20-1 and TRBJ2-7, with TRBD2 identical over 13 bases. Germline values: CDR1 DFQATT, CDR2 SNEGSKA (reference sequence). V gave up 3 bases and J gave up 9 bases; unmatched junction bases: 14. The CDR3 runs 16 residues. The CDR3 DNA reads TGCAGTGCTAGGACCCCCTTCCCGGGACTAGCGGGAACGCAGTACTTC. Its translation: CSARTPFPGLAGTQYF.

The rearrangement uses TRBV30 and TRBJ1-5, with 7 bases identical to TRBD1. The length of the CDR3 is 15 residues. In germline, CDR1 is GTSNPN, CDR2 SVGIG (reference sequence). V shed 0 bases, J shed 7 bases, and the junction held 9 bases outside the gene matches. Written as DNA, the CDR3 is TGTGCCTGGAGTGTCGGACAGGTCGTAAAGCAGCCCCAGCATTTT. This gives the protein CAWSVGQVVKQPQHF.

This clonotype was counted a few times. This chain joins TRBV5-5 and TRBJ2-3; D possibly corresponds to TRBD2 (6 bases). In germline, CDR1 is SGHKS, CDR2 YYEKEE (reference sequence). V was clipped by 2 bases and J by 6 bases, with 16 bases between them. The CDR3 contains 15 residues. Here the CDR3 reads CASSFFGGTEDTQYF. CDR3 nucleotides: TGTGCCAGCAGCTTTTTTGGAGGGACTGAGGATACGCAGTATTTT.

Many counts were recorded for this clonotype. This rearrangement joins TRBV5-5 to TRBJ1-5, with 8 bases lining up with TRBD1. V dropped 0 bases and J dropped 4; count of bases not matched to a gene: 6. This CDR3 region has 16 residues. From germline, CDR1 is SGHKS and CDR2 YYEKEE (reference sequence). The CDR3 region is CASSLGVRGLNQPQHF. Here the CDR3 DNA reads TGTGCCAGCAGCTTGGGAGTCAGGGGGCTAAATCAGCCCCAGCATTTT.